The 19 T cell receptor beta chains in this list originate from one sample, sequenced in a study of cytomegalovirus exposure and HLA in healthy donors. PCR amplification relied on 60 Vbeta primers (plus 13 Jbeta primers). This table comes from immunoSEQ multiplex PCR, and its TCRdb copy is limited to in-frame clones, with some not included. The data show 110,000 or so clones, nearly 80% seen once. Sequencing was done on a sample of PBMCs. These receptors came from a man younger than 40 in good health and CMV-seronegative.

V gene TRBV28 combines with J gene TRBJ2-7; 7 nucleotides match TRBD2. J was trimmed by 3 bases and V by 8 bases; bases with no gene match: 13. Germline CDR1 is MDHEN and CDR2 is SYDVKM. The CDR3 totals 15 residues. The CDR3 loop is CASVPGSSGNYEQYF. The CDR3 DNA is TGTGCCAGCGTCCCTGGGTCTAGCGGCAACTACGAGCAGTACTTC.

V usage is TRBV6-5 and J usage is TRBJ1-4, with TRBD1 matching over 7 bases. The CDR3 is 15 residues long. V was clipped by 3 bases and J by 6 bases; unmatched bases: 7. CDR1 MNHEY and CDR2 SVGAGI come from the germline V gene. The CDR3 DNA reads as TGTGCCAGCAGTTATTCCGGGACAGCCGATGAAAAACTGTTTTTT. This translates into CASSYSGTADEKLFF.

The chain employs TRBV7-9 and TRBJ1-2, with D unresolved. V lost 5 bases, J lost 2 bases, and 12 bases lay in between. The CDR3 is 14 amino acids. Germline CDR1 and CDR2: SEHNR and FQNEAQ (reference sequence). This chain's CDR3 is CASSNLAANYGYTF. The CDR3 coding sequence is TGTGCCAGCAGCAACCTCGCGGCAAACTATGGCTACACCTTC.

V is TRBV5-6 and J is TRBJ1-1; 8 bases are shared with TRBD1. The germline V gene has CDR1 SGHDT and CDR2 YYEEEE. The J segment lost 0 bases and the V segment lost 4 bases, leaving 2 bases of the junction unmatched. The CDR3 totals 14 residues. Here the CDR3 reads CASSRTGMNTEAFF. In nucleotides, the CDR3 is TGTGCCAGCAGCCGGACAGGGATGAACACTGAAGCTTTCTTT.

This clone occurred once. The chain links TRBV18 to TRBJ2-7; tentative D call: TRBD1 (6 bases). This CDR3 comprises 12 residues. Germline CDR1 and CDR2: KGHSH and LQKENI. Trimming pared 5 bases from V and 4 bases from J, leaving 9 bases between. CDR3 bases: TGTGCCAGCTCATCGGACAGATACGAGCAGTACTTC. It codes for CASSSDRYEQYF. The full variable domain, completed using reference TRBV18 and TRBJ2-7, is NAGVMQNPRHLVRRRGQEARLRCSPMKGHSHVYWYRQLPEEGLKFMVYLQKENIIDESGMPKERFSAEFPKEGPSILRIQQVVRGDSAAYFCASSSDRYEQYFGPGTRLTVT.

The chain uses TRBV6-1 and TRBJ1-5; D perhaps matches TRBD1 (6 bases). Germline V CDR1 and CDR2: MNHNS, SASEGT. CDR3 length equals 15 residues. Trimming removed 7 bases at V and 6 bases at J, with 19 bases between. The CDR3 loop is CASNQAGVVGQPQHF. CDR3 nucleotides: TGTGCCAGCAATCAAGCAGGGGTTGTCGGTCAGCCCCAGCATTTT.

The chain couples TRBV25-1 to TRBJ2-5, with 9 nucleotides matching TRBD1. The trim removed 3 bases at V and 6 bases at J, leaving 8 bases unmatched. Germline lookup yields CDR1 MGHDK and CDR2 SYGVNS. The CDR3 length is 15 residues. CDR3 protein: CASSDRGQGGKTQYF. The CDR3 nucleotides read TGTGCCAGCAGTGACCGGGGACAGGGAGGGAAGACCCAGTACTTC.

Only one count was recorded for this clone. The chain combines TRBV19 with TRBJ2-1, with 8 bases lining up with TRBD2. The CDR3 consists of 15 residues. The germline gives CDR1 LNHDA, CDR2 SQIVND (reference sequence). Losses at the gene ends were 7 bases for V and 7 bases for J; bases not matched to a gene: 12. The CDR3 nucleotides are TGTGCCAGTATGCCTCCGGGAGGGCCTTTGAATGAGCAGTTCTTC. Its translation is CASMPPGGPLNEQFF.

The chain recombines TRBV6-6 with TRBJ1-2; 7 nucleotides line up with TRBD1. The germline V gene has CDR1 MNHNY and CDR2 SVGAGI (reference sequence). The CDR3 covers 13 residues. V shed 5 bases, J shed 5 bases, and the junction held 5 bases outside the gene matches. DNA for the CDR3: TGTGCCAGCAGTCCCGGGACAGAATATGGCTACACCTTC. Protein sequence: CASSPGTEYGYTF.

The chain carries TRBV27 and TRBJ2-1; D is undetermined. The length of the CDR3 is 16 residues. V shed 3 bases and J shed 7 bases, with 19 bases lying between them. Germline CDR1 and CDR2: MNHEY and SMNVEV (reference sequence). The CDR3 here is CASSFFLANSGNEQFF. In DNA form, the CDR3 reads TGTGCCAGCAGTTTTTTTTTGGCTAATTCCGGGAATGAGCAGTTCTTC.

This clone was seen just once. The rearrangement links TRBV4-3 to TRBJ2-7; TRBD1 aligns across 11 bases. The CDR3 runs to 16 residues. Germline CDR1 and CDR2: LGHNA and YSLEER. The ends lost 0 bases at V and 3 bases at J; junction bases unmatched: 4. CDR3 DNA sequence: TGCGCCAGCAGCCAAGATAGCGGGACAGGGGGCTACGAGCAGTACTTC. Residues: CASSQDSGTGGYEQYF.

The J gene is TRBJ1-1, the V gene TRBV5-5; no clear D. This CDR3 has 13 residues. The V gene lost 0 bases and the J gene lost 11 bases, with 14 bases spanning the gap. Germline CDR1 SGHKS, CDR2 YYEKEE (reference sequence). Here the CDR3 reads CASSLVLTGWAFF. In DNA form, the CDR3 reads TGTGCCAGCAGCTTGGTACTCACCGGGTGGGCTTTCTTT. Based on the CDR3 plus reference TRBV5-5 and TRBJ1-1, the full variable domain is DAGVTQSPTHLIKTRGQQVTLRCSPISGHKSVSWYQQVLGQGPQFIFQYYEKEERGRGNFPDRFSARQFPNYSSELNVNALLLGDSALYLCASSLVLTGWAFFGQGTRLTVV.

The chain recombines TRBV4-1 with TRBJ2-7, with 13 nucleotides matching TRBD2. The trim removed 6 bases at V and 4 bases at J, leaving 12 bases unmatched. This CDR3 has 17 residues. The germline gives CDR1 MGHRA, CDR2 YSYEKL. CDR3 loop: CASRATILAGGPYEQYF. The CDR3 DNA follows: TGCGCCAGCAGAGCCACGATACTAGCGGGAGGGCCTTACGAGCAGTACTTC.

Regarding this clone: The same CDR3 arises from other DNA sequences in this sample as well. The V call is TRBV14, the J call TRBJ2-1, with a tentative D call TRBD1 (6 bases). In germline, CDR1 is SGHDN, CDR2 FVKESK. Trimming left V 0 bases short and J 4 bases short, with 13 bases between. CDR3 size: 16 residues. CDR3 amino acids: CASSQDETDSYNEQFF. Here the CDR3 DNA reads TGTGCCAGCAGCCAAGATGAGACGGACAGTTACAATGAGCAGTTCTTC.

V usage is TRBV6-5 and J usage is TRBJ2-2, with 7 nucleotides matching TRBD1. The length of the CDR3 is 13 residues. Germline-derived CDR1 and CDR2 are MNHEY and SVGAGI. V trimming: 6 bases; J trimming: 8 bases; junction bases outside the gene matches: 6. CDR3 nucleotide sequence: TGTGCCAGCAGGCTACAGGGGTTGGGGGAGCTGTTTTTT. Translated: CASRLQGLGELFF.

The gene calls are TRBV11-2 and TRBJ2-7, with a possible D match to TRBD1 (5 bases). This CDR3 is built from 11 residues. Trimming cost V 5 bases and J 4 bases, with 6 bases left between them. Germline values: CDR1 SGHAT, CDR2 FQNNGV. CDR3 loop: CASSAGYEQYF. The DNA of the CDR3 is TGTGCCAGCAGCGCAGGGTACGAGCAGTACTTC.

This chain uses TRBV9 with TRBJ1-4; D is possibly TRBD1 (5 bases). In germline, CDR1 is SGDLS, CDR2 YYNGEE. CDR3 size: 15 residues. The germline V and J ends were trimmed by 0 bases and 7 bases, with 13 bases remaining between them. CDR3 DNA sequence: TGTGCCAGCAGCGTAGGTCAGGGTAGGAGTGAAAAACTGTTTTTT. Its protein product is CASSVGQGRSEKLFF.

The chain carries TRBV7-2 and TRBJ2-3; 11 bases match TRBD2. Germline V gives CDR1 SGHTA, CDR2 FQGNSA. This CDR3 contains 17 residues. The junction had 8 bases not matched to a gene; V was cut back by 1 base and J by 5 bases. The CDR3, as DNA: TGTGCCAGCAGCTTAGGGGTAGCGGGGGGGCTTGGAGATACGCAGTATTTT. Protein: CASSLGVAGGLGDTQYF.

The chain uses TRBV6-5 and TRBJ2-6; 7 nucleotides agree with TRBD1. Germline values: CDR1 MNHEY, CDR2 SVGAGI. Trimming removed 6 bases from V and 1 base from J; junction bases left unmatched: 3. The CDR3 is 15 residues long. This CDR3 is CASRGQSSGANVLTF. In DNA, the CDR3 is TGTGCCAGCAGGGGACAGTCTTCTGGGGCCAACGTCCTGACTTTC.